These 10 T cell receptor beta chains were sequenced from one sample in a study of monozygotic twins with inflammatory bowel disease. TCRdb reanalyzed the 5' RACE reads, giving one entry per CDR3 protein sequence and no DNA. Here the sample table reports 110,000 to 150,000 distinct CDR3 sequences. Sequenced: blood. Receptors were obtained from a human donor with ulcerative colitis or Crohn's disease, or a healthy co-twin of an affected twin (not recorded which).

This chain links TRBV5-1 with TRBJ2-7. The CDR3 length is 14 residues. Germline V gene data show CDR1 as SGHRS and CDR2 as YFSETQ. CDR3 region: CASSFAEYGYEQYF.

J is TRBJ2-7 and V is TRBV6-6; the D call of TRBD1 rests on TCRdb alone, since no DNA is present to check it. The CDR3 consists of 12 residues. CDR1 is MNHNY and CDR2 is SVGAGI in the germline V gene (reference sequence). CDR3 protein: CASSLTGYEQYF.

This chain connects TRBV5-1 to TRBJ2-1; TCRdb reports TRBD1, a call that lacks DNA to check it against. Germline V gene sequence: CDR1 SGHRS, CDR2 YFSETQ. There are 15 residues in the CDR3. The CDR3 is CASSLSGGSYNEQFF.

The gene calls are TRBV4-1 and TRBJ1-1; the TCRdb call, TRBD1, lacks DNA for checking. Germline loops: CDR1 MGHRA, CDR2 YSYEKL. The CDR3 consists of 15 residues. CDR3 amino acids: CASSQEGGANTEAFF.

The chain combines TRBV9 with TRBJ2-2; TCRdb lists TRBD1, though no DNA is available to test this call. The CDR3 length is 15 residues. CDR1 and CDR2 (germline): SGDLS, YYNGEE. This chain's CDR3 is CASSPSGINTGELFF.

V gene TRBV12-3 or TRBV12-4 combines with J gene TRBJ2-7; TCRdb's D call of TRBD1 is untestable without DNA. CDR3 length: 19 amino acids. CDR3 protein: CASSLESIFQDRGYYEQYF.

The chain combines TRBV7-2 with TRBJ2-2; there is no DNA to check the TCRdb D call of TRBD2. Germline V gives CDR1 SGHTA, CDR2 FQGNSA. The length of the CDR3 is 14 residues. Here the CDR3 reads CASSRLAGSGELFF.

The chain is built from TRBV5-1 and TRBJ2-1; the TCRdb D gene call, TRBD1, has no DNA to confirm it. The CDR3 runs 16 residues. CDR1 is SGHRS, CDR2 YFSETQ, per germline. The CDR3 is CASSHSRRGGNNEQFF.

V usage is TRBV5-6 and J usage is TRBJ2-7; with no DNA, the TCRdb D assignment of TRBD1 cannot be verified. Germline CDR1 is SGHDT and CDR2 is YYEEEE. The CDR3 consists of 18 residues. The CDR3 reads CASSLLAGKSQNSYEQYF.

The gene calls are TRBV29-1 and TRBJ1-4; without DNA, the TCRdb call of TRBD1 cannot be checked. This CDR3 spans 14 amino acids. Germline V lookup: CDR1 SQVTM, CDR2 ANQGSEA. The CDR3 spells CSVATRGLNEKLFF.